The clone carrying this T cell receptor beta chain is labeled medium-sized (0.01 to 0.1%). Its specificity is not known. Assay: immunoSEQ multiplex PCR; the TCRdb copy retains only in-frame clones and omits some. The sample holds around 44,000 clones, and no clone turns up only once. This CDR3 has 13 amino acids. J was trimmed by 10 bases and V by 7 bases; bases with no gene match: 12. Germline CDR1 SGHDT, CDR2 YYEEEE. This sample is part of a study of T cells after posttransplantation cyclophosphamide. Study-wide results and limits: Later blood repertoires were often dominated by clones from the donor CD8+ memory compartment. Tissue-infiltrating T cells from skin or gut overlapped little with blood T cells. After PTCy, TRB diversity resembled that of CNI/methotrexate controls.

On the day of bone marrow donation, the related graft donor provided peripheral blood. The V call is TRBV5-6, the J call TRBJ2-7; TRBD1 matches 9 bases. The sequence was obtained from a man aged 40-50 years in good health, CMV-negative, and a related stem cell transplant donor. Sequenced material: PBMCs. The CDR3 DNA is TGTGCCAGCGGGTACAGGGGGCCCCTTCCCCAGTACTTC. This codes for CASGYRGPLPQYF. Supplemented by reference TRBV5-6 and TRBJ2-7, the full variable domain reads DAGVTQSPTHLIKTRGQQVTLRCSPKSGHDTVSWYQQALGQGPQFIFQYYEEEERQRGNFPDRFSGHQFPNYSSELNVNALLLGDSALYLCASGYRGPLPQYFGPGTRLTVT.